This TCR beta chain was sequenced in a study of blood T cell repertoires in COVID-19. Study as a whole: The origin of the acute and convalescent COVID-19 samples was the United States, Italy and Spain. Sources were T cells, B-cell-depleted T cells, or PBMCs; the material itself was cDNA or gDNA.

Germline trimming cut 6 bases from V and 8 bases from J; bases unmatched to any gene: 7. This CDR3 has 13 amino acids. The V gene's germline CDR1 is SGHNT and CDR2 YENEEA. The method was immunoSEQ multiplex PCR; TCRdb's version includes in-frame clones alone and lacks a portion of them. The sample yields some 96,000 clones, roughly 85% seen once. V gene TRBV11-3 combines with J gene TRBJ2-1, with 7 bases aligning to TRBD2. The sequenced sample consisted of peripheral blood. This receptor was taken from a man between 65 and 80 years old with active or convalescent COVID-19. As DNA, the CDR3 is TGTGCCAGCAGTCTAGCGGTCCTCGATGAGCAGTTCTTC. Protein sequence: CASSLAVLDEQFF.